The 6 T cell receptor beta chains below were found in one sample sequenced in a study of CD8 T cells in ankylosing spondylitis. TCRdb reprocessed the 5' RACE reads with MiXCR, giving one entry per CDR3 protein. The sample contains fewer than 750,000 distinct CDR3 sequences, 15% to 20% of which appear only once. No cognate antigen is known for these TCRs. Study-wide results and limits: In ankylosing spondylitis blood, a motif of seven to nine highly homologous TCR beta variants appeared characteristic.

Sequencing input: blood, either unsorted or a sorted T cell fraction (not recorded which). The receptors come from a male donor with ankylosing spondylitis.

This clonotype was seen at least ten times. This chain joins TRBV29-1 and TRBJ1-1, with D tentatively TRBD1 (6 bases). V lost 7 bases, J lost 8 bases, and 11 bases lay in between. The CDR3 consists of 10 residues. Germline-derived CDR1 and CDR2 are SQVTM and ANQGSEA. The CDR3 spells CSALDREAFF. In nucleotides, the CDR3 is TGCAGCGCCTTGGACAGAGAAGCTTTCTTT.

For this clonotype: A read error may account for a junction end that differs from germline. The rearrangement links TRBV27 to TRBJ1-3; D is unresolved. Germline CDR1 is MNHEY and CDR2 is SMNVEV (reference sequence). This CDR3 is 13 amino acids long. The CDR3 reads CANSPSLGNTIYF. The DNA of the CDR3 is TGTGCCAACAGTCCCTCTCTGGGAAACACCATATATTTT.

There are a few counts of this clonotype. The V call is TRBV20-1, the J call TRBJ2-3; 7 bases line up with TRBD2. The CDR3 runs 13 residues. Germline CDR1 is DFQATT and CDR2 is SNEGSKA (reference sequence). The ends lost 8 bases at V and 2 bases at J; junction bases unmatched: 7. The CDR3 DNA reads as TGCAGTTCAGAGGGAGGGCACACAGATACGCAGTATTTT. This encodes CSSEGGHTDTQYF.

This clonotype was detected a few times. One junction end disagrees with the germline gene, perhaps due to a read error. The rearrangement links TRBV7-7 to TRBJ2-2; perhaps TRBD1 as D (6 bases). This CDR3 has 17 residues. Germline assignment: CDR1 SSHAT and CDR2 FNYEAQ (reference sequence). The CDR3: CASSPSRWTANTGELFF. CDR3 bases: TGTGCTAGCAGCCCAAGCCGCTGGACAGCGAACACCGGGGAGCTGTTTTTT.

This clonotype has a handful of counts. The chain carries TRBV20-1 and TRBJ2-5; D is unresolved. This CDR3 is built from 11 residues. Between the trimmed V and J ends, which lost 3 bases and 5 bases, there was a span of 7 bases. The germline V gene has CDR1 DFQATT and CDR2 SNEGSKA (reference sequence). The CDR3 bases are TGCAGTGCTAGTGCGTCGGAGACCCAGTACTTC. Translated, it gives CSASASETQYF.

V is TRBV27 and J is TRBJ2-7, with D maybe TRBD1 (5 bases). CDR1 MNHEY and CDR2 SMNVEV come from the germline V gene (reference sequence). V lost 2 bases to trimming and J lost 2 bases, with 16 bases between them. CDR3 size: 16 residues. DNA of the CDR3: TGTGCCAGCAGTTTAAGTCAGGGTAGGGTTACCTACGAGCAGTACTTC. The encoded protein is CASSLSQGRVTYEQYF.